These 27 T cell receptor beta chains were all obtained from the same sample, sequenced in a study of circulating and synovial CD4+ cells in juvenile arthritis. Clones were read by immunoSEQ multiplex PCR, and TCRdb kept only the in-frame ones, dropping some. Here the sample spans approximately 4,000 clones, roughly 83% being singletons. Specimen: CD4+ T cells from synovial fluid. Every receptor here comes from a human donor with juvenile idiopathic arthritis.

V is TRBV5-1 and J is TRBJ1-5; TRBD1 is a possible D gene (6 bases). V was trimmed by 4 bases and J by 0 bases, leaving 11 bases between them. Germline V gene lookup returns CDR1 SGHRS and CDR2 YFSETQ. CDR3 length equals 15 residues. Written as DNA, the CDR3 is TGCGCCAGCAGCATAGGGGGATATAGCAATCAGCCCCAGCATTTT. Translation: CASSIGGYSNQPQHF.

Worth noting for this clone: It is unclear where the CDR3 begins or ends on the DNA, so no DNA is shown, and the CDR3 is as TCRdb lists it. The chain employs TRBV6-5 and TRBJ1-2. The CDR3 sequence runs 12 residues, both termini included. CDR1 is MNHEY and CDR2 is SVGAGI in the germline V gene. This CDR3 is CASSEFFGTGTF.

The rearrangement uses TRBV18 and TRBJ2-3, with 9 bases identical to TRBD2. There are 16 residues in the CDR3. The V segment lost 3 bases and the J segment 5 bases; nucleotides outside the gene matches: 9. Germline values: CDR1 KGHSH, CDR2 LQKENI. CDR3 in amino acids: CASSPGLAGVGDTQYF. CDR3 bases: TGTGCCAGCTCACCGGGACTAGCAGGGGTCGGAGATACGCAGTATTTT. Looking up the rest from reference TRBV18 and TRBJ2-3 gives the full variable domain: NAGVMQNPRHLVRRRGQEARLRCSPMKGHSHVYWYRQLPEEGLKFMVYLQKENIIDESGMPKERFSAEFPKEGPSILRIQQVVRGDSAAYFCASSPGLAGVGDTQYFGPGTRLTVL.

This chain connects TRBV7-6 to TRBJ2-3; 8 bases are shared with TRBD2. The trim removed 2 bases at V and 1 base at J, leaving 8 bases unmatched. Germline assignment: CDR1 SGHVS and CDR2 FNYEAQ. There are 17 residues in the CDR3. The CDR3 here is CASSLRNGGAGTDTQYF. The CDR3 nucleotides are TGTGCCAGCAGCTTAAGGAACGGGGGGGCTGGCACAGATACGCAGTATTTT.

This clone was seen more than once but under ten times. The chain carries TRBV5-6 and TRBJ2-3; 8 bases line up with TRBD1. CDR3 length: 16 amino acids. The junction had 8 bases not matched to a gene; V was cut back by 3 bases and J by 2 bases. Germline values: CDR1 SGHDT, CDR2 YYEEEE. The CDR3 loop is CASSSRGTGLTDTQYF. Written as DNA, the CDR3 is TGTGCCAGCAGCTCGCGAGGGACAGGCCTCACAGATACGCAGTATTTT. The full variable domain, rest sourced from reference TRBV5-6 and TRBJ2-3, is DAGVTQSPTHLIKTRGQQVTLRCSPKSGHDTVSWYQQALGQGPQFIFQYYEEEERQRGNFPDRFSGHQFPNYSSELNVNALLLGDSALYLCASSSRGTGLTDTQYFGPGTRLTVL.

This chain links TRBV19 with TRBJ1-1, with TRBD1 matching over 12 bases. V shed 5 bases and J 11 bases; nucleotides not matched to a gene: 15. The CDR3 runs 16 residues. CDR1 and CDR2 from the germline V gene are LNHDA and SQIVND (reference sequence). CDR3 in amino acids: CASSEYPGQGAFRAFF. The CDR3 coding sequence is TGTGCCAGTAGTGAATATCCGGGACAGGGGGCCTTTCGGGCTTTCTTT.

V gene TRBV28 combines with J gene TRBJ2-7, with D tentatively TRBD2 (6 bases). Per the germline V gene, CDR1 is MDHEN and CDR2 is SYDVKM. The CDR3 extends over 15 amino acids. Trimming cost V 3 bases and J 2 bases, with 14 bases left between them. The CDR3 loop reads CASSFTEGTAYEQYF. CDR3 nucleotides: TGTGCCAGCAGTTTCACGGAGGGGACGGCCTACGAGCAGTACTTC.

Turning to this clone: Its ends do not fully match the called genes, so a read error is possible. The rearrangement links TRBV7-9 to TRBJ1-1, with 7 bases fitting TRBD1. Germline CDR1 reads SEHNR; CDR2 reads FQNEAQ (reference sequence). The CDR3 extends over 13 amino acids. The CDR3 sequence: CASTTGLKTEAFF. CDR3 DNA sequence: TGTGCCAGTACGACAGGGCTGAAAACTGAAGCTTTCTTT.

This clone was detected a few times. The rearrangement links TRBV18 to TRBJ1-3; TRBD1 might be the D (6 bases). V was clipped by 6 bases and J by 0 bases, with 15 bases between them. Germline CDR1 KGHSH, CDR2 LQKENI. The CDR3 totals 16 residues. The CDR3 here is CASSQLGQHSGNTIYF. The CDR3 nucleotides are TGTGCCAGCTCCCAACTCGGACAGCACTCTGGAAACACCATATATTTT.

This clone was seen once. This chain uses TRBV7-9 with TRBJ2-7; TRBD1 matches at 7 bases. Trimming removed 6 bases from V and 7 bases from J; junction bases left unmatched: 12. Germline V gene sequence: CDR1 SEHNR, CDR2 FQNEAQ (reference sequence). The CDR3 sequence is 14 residues long. This CDR3 reads CASSWGQSSWEQYF. The CDR3 nucleotides read TGTGCCAGCAGTTGGGGACAGTCATCCTGGGAGCAGTACTTC.

The V and J genes are TRBV11-2 and TRBJ2-7; a possible D gene is TRBD1 (6 bases). The germline gives CDR1 SGHAT, CDR2 FQNNGV. Deletions cut 5 bases from V and 5 bases from J, with 19 bases between. The CDR3 extends over 15 amino acids. The CDR3 nucleotides are TGTGCCAGCAGCCCGGGGTTACAGGGTAGCCACGAGCAGTACTTC. Amino acids: CASSPGLQGSHEQYF. Based on the CDR3 plus reference TRBV11-2 and TRBJ2-7, the full variable domain is EAGVAQSPRYKIIEKRQSVAFWCNPISGHATLYWYQQILGQGPKLLIQFQNNGVVDDSQLPKDRFSAERLKGVDSTLKIQPAKLEDSAVYLCASSPGLQGSHEQYFGPGTRLTVT.

The chain carries TRBV27 and TRBJ2-4, with TRBD2 identical over 11 bases. The CDR3 covers 15 residues. Germline trimming cut 6 bases from V and 4 bases from J; bases unmatched to any gene: 5. Germline V gene lookup returns CDR1 MNHEY and CDR2 SMNVEV (reference sequence). The CDR3 DNA follows: TGTGCCAGCAGGGAGACTAGCGGGGCGAAAAACATTCAGTACTTC. This codes for CASRETSGAKNIQYF.

This chain links TRBV27 with TRBJ1-5; D not certain. CDR3 length: 15 amino acids. CDR1 is MNHEY, CDR2 SMNVEV, per germline (reference sequence). Deletions cut 0 bases from V and 6 bases from J, with 12 bases between. This chain's CDR3 is CASSLSAARGQPQHF. The CDR3 DNA reads as TGTGCCAGCAGTTTATCGGCAGCCCGGGGTCAGCCCCAGCATTTT.

This chain uses TRBV21-1 with TRBJ1-1; TRBD1, the D gene given by the table, was not confirmed from the DNA. TRBV21-1 is classified as a pseudogene. There are 14 residues in the CDR3. The CDR3 region is CASTRGQLNTEAFF. The DNA for the CDR3 is TGTGCCAGCACCCGGGGACAGTTGAACACTGAAGCTTTCTTT.

The chain couples TRBV18 to TRBJ2-1, with TRBD1 matching 9 bases. Germline V lookup: CDR1 KGHSH, CDR2 LQKENI. V gave up 2 bases and J gave up 6 bases; unmatched junction bases: 8. The CDR3 sequence is 16 residues long. CDR3 DNA: TGTGCCAGCTCACCAAGTCCCGGGACAGGGCCCAATGAGCAGTTCTTC. Residues: CASSPSPGTGPNEQFF.

This chain joins TRBV4-2 and TRBJ2-7, with 7 bases identical to TRBD2. With 0 bases clipped from V and 5 bases from J, the junction kept 7 bases outside the gene matches. Germline CDR1 LGHNA, CDR2 YNFKEQ. This CDR3 region has 15 residues. CDR3 nucleotide sequence: TGTGCCAGCAGCCAAGAATGGCGGGAGTACCACGAGCAGTACTTC. Translation gives CASSQEWREYHEQYF.

This chain joins TRBV18 and TRBJ2-3, with 10 bases matching TRBD2. This CDR3 is 14 amino acids long. Trimming removed 5 bases from V and 5 bases from J; junction bases left unmatched: 4. Germline V gene data show CDR1 as KGHSH and CDR2 as LQKENI. The CDR3 DNA sequence: TGTGCCAGCTCAACGGGACTAGCGAGAGATACGCAGTATTTT. The encoded protein is CASSTGLARDTQYF.

The V and J genes are TRBV27 and TRBJ2-5, with a weak D call TRBD2 (7 bases). V gave up 8 bases and J gave up 3 bases, with 31 bases separating them. This CDR3 has 19 residues. Germline assignment: CDR1 MNHEY and CDR2 SMNVEV (reference sequence). DNA for the CDR3: TGTGCCAGCCCGGGGCGTAACACGCGAGCGGGACACGGGAAAGAGACCCAGTACTTC. It specifies CASPGRNTRAGHGKETQYF.

V is TRBV7-2 and J is TRBJ2-3; perhaps TRBD2 as D (6 bases). Trimming left V 2 bases short and J 6 bases short, with 9 bases between. The germline CDR1 and CDR2 sequences are SGHTA and FQGNSA. There are 13 residues in the CDR3. This CDR3 reads CASSLLGLDTQYF. The CDR3 DNA sequence: TGTGCCAGCAGCTTACTGGGACTCGATACGCAGTATTTT.

V gene TRBV5-1 combines with J gene TRBJ2-2; 7 bases are shared with TRBD2. CDR3 length: 16 amino acids. V was clipped by 4 bases and J by 6 bases; unmatched bases: 12. Germline V lookup: CDR1 SGHRS, CDR2 YFSETQ. The CDR3 loop is CASSGTGGSRSGELFF. DNA for the CDR3: TGCGCCAGCAGCGGTACGGGGGGAAGTCGTTCCGGGGAGCTGTTTTTT.

V gene TRBV11-2 combines with J gene TRBJ1-3; 7 bases are shared with TRBD1. The CDR3 covers 15 residues. Germline values: CDR1 SGHAT, CDR2 FQNNGV. Trimming cost V 8 bases and J 4 bases; bases outside gene matches: 11. CDR3 sequence reads: CASVNRGRAGNTIYF. CDR3 nucleotides: TGTGCCAGCGTTAATAGGGGGCGCGCCGGAAACACCATATATTTT. Looking up the rest from reference TRBV11-2 and TRBJ1-3 gives the full variable domain: EAGVAQSPRYKIIEKRQSVAFWCNPISGHATLYWYQQILGQGPKLLIQFQNNGVVDDSQLPKDRFSAERLKGVDSTLKIQPAKLEDSAVYLCASVNRGRAGNTIYFGEGSWLTVV.

In the case of this clone: Germline is not matched at one junction end, which may reflect a read error. Other nucleotide sequences in the sample specify the same CDR3. The chain joins TRBV5-1 to TRBJ1-6, with TRBD1 identical over 9 bases. The CDR3 is 17 amino acids. Germline CDR1 is SGHRS and CDR2 is YFSETQ. The CDR3 DNA follows: TGCGCCAGCAGCGGAGGGACAGGGAAAGGGTATAATTCCCCCCTCCACTTT. Protein product: CASSGGTGKGYNSPLHF.

V and J are TRBV10-2 and TRBJ2-7; TRBD2 might be the D (5 bases). The CDR3 loop spans 13 amino acids. Per the germline V gene, CDR1 is WSHSY and CDR2 is SAAADI. V was clipped by 7 bases and J by 3 bases, with 13 bases between them. The chain's CDR3 is CASTKAGNYEQYF. The CDR3 region has the DNA TGCGCCAGCACCAAGGCCGGGAACTACGAGCAGTACTTC.

The chain combines TRBV6-4 with TRBJ2-1, with TRBD2 matching 12 bases. The germline V gene has CDR1 MRHNA and CDR2 SNTAGT. The trim removed 6 bases at V and 15 bases at J, leaving 9 bases unmatched. The CDR3 extends over 13 amino acids. CDR3 in amino acids: CASSGGLAGHLFF. CDR3 in DNA: TGTGCCAGCAGCGGGGGACTAGCGGGCCATCTGTTCTTC.

The J gene is TRBJ1-3, the V gene TRBV11-2; D is unresolved. CDR3 length: 15 residues. The germline CDR1 and CDR2 sequences are SGHAT and FQNNGV. Between the trimmed V and J ends, which lost 5 bases and 6 bases, there was a span of 17 bases. The CDR3 DNA reads as TGTGCCAGCAGCCCTTCAGCGGGAGGGCTAAACACCATATATTTT. It yields the protein CASSPSAGGLNTIYF. Full variable domain (outside the CDR3, taken from reference TRBV11-2 and TRBJ1-3): EAGVAQSPRYKIIEKRQSVAFWCNPISGHATLYWYQQILGQGPKLLIQFQNNGVVDDSQLPKDRFSAERLKGVDSTLKIQPAKLEDSAVYLCASSPSAGGLNTIYFGEGSWLTVV.

J is TRBJ2-1 and V is TRBV7-9; TRBD2 matches at 7 bases. The V segment lost 6 bases and the J segment 8 bases; nucleotides outside the gene matches: 13. The CDR3 is made up of 15 amino acids. Germline-derived CDR1 and CDR2 are SEHNR and FQNEAQ (reference sequence). CDR3 loop: CASRLLSGGPYEQFF. The CDR3 DNA sequence: TGTGCCAGCAGGTTGTTGTCGGGGGGACCTTATGAGCAGTTCTTC. Filled out from reference TRBV7-9 and TRBJ2-1, the complete variable domain reads DTGVSQNPRHKITKRGQNVTFRCDPISEHNRLYWYRQTLGQGPEFLTYFQNEAQLEKSRLLSDRFSAERPKGSFSTLEIQRTEQGDSAMYLCASRLLSGGPYEQFFGPGTRLTVL.

This clone has only one observation. V is TRBV2 and J is TRBJ1-3; D remains ambiguous. The CDR3 is made up of 15 amino acids. With 7 bases removed from V and 0 bases from J, the gap between germline ends came to 13 bases. In germline, CDR1 is SNHLY, CDR2 FYNNEI. The CDR3 nucleotides read TGTGCCAGCAAACCACAGACGAGCTCTGGAAACACCATATATTTT. Protein: CASKPQTSSGNTIYF.